This T cell receptor beta chain was sequenced for a study of molecular identifiers for immune sequencing clone quantification. This CDR3 region has 14 residues. The J segment lost 5 bases and the V segment lost 6 bases, leaving 7 bases of the junction unmatched. Germline V lookup: CDR1 SGHAT, CDR2 FQNNGV. TCRdb analysed the PCR reads with MiXCR anew, one entry per CDR3 protein. The sample carries some 590,000 distinct CDR3 sequences, 25% recorded once. This sequence originates from a human donor in good health. Some libraries in this study had Jurkat cell RNA spiked in. Source material: naive CD8+ T cells from blood, with Jurkat cell RNA spiked in. Described subset: FACS-sorted CD8+CD4-CCR7+CD45RA+ naive T cells. J is TRBJ2-7 and V is TRBV11-2; 10 bases map to TRBD2. The chain's CDR3 is CASRGLAGVNEQYF. CDR3 in DNA: TGTGCCAGCAGAGGTCTAGCGGGAGTCAACGAGCAGTACTTC.